This T cell receptor (beta chain) was identified in a study of T cells in Graves' hyperthyroidism and ophthalmopathy. The table lists this clonotype with a few counts. The study excluded patients with uncontrolled infection, other autoimmune disease, pregnancy or lactation. V lost 2 bases and J 5 bases, leaving 9 bases between the germline ends. CDR3 length: 13 amino acids. Per the germline V gene, CDR1 is MNHEY and CDR2 is SMNVEV (reference sequence). RNA transcripts provided the source from which TCR beta CDR3 regions were amplified. When the TCR CDR3 underwent first-round RT-PCR, the HTBI primer set was used. TCRdb ran MiXCR on the multiplex PCR reads and lists one entry per CDR3 protein. The sample lists fewer than 550,000 distinct CDR3 sequences, around a quarter occurring once.

The sequence was obtained from a woman aged 25-40 years with Graves' ophthalmopathy. The chain joins TRBV27 to TRBJ2-5; D gene ambiguous. The sample taken for sequencing was blood. The CDR3 DNA sequence: TGTGCCAGCAGTTTAATTCTTACGGAGACCCAGTACTTC. Amino acids: CASSLILTETQYF.